This entry lists 22 T cell receptor beta chains sequenced from one sample in a study of cytomegalovirus exposure and HLA in healthy donors. 13 Jbeta primers and 60 Vbeta primers were used for the PCR. TCRdb's table, derived via immunoSEQ multiplex PCR, lists solely in-frame clones and lacks some. Its clone listing holds 20,000 to 25,000 clones. Sequencing was performed on PBMCs. These TCRs come from a male donor in good health and CMV-seropositive.

The chain employs TRBV30 and TRBJ1-2; D is ambiguous. CDR3 length: 12 amino acids. The ends were cut back, 4 bases at V and 2 bases at J, with 8 bases in the middle. From germline, CDR1 is GTSNPN and CDR2 SVGIG (reference sequence). In DNA, the CDR3 is TGTGCCTGGAAGGGAGTCAACTATGGCTACACCTTC. This translates into CAWKGVNYGYTF.

The chain employs TRBV6-5 and TRBJ1-5; D perhaps matches TRBD1 (6 bases). Germline V lookup: CDR1 MNHEY, CDR2 SVGAGI. V dropped 6 bases and J dropped 9 bases, with 15 bases sitting between them. The CDR3 consists of 13 residues. CDR3 bases: TGTGCCAGCAGCCCAGGGGTCGATACGCCCCAGCATTTT. It translates to CASSPGVDTPQHF.

The V call is TRBV18, the J call TRBJ2-1, with 7 positions matching TRBD1. Germline V gives CDR1 KGHSH, CDR2 LQKENI. Unmatched junction bases numbered 3, after V lost 1 base and J lost 3 bases. The CDR3 is 15 amino acids. The DNA of the CDR3 is TGTGCCAGCTCACCACTCGACAGGGACTACAATGAGCAGTTCTTC. It codes for CASSPLDRDYNEQFF.

The chain links TRBV30 to TRBJ2-5; D uncertain. This CDR3 is built from 13 residues. V dropped 0 bases and J dropped 13 bases, with 18 bases sitting between them. Germline lookup yields CDR1 GTSNPN and CDR2 SVGIG (reference sequence). In nucleotides, the CDR3 is TGTGCCTGGAGTGTAGACTCGGCCCTGGGTCGGTACTTC. It is translated as CAWSVDSALGRYF.

The gene calls are TRBV5-6 and TRBJ1-2; 9 positions agree with TRBD1. Germline CDR1 SGHDT, CDR2 YYEEEE. The J segment lost 8 bases and the V segment lost 3 bases, leaving 2 bases of the junction unmatched. The CDR3 loop spans 12 amino acids. CDR3 region: CASSWTGAGYTF. As DNA, the CDR3 is TGTGCCAGCAGCTGGACAGGGGCCGGCTACACCTTC.

The chain is built from TRBV6-5 and TRBJ1-2, with 8 bases matching TRBD1. The CDR3 loop spans 15 amino acids. Germline CDR1 is MNHEY and CDR2 is SVGAGI. V was clipped by 6 bases and J by 9 bases; unmatched bases: 15. CDR3 in DNA: TGTGCCAGCAGGAACCGGGACAGGCCCACTATGAGCTACACCTTC. Translating it yields CASRNRDRPTMSYTF.

This chain joins TRBV4-2 and TRBJ1-1; TRBD1 aligns across 8 bases. Trimming removed 2 bases from V and 2 bases from J; junction bases left unmatched: 7. The CDR3 covers 16 residues. Germline CDR1 and CDR2: LGHNA and YNFKEQ. CDR3 bases: TGTGCCAGCAGCCAACCTCCGGGACAGGAAAACACTGAAGCTTTCTTT. It specifies CASSQPPGQENTEAFF.

The V gene is TRBV30, the J gene TRBJ1-5, with 8 bases matching TRBD1. Germline V lookup: CDR1 GTSNPN, CDR2 SVGIG (reference sequence). The J segment lost 6 bases and the V segment lost 1 base, leaving 2 bases of the junction unmatched. This CDR3 comprises 13 residues. The CDR3 DNA sequence: TGTGCCTGGAGTGGACAGGGGTCTCAGCCCCAGCATTTT. As protein: CAWSGQGSQPQHF. Full variable domain (rest looked up from reference TRBV30 and TRBJ1-5): SQTIHQWPATLVQPVGSPLSLECTVEGTSNPNLYWYRQAAGRGLQLLFYSVGIGQISSEVPQNLSASRPQDRQFILSSKKLLLSDSGFYLCAWSGQGSQPQHFGDGTRLSIL.

V is TRBV7-9 and J is TRBJ1-2, with TRBD1 as a possible D gene (5 bases). The CDR3 sequence is 15 residues long. Germline V gives CDR1 SEHNR, CDR2 FQNEAQ (reference sequence). Between the trimmed V and J ends, which lost 1 base and 0 bases, there was a span of 9 bases. The CDR3, as DNA: TGTGCCAGCAGCTTAGTTGGCAGGGCTAACTATGGCTACACCTTC. It translates to CASSLVGRANYGYTF.

The chain carries TRBV7-2 and TRBJ2-7, with TRBD2 matching over 8 bases. Per the germline V gene, CDR1 is SGHTA and CDR2 is FQGNSA. Germline trimming cut 5 bases from V and 2 bases from J; bases unmatched to any gene: 11. This CDR3 region has 16 residues. CDR3 amino acids: CASSLTVAGSAYEQYF. For the CDR3, the DNA is TGTGCCAGCAGCCTGACCGTAGCGGGAAGCGCCTACGAGCAGTACTTC.

This rearrangement joins TRBV27 to TRBJ2-7; 9 bases align to TRBD1. The V gene's germline CDR1 is MNHEY and CDR2 SMNVEV (reference sequence). There are 14 residues in the CDR3. V gave up 4 bases and J gave up 7 bases; unmatched junction bases: 8. DNA for the CDR3: TGTGCCAGCAGTTCGAGACAGGGGGAACGGGAGCAGTACTTC. The encoded protein is CASSSRQGEREQYF.

The chain couples TRBV14 to TRBJ2-1; D is possibly TRBD2 (5 bases). The length of the CDR3 is 16 residues. Trimming took off 3 bases at V and 0 bases at J, with 12 bases between the two ends. Looked up from germline, CDR1 is SGHDN and CDR2 is FVKESK. This CDR3 is CASSHQSGSSYNEQFF. The CDR3 DNA follows: TGTGCCAGCAGCCATCAAAGCGGAAGCTCCTACAATGAGCAGTTCTTC.

Here the CDR3 DNA reads TGTGCCATCAGTGATCCCAGGGGGCAGAGCTCCTACGAGCAGTACTTC. Translation gives CAISDPRGQSSYEQYF. This rearrangement joins TRBV10-3 to TRBJ2-7, with 8 bases that match TRBD1. CDR3 length equals 16 residues. V was pared by 3 bases and J by 0 bases, with 7 bases of the junction left unmatched. Germline V gives CDR1 ENHRY, CDR2 SYGVKD.

This chain connects TRBV6-1 to TRBJ2-4; TRBD2 might be the D (5 bases). This CDR3 has 18 amino acids. Trimming removed 0 bases at V and 1 base at J, with 16 bases between. Germline V gene data show CDR1 as MNHNS and CDR2 as SASEGT. The CDR3 region is CASSEAGLPGGAKNIQYF. CDR3 DNA: TGTGCCAGCAGTGAAGCCGGGCTACCTGGCGGGGCCAAAAACATTCAGTACTTC.

The chain carries TRBV19 and TRBJ1-3; D may be TRBD1 (6 bases). Trimming removed 7 bases from V and 4 bases from J, with 14 bases in between. The germline gives CDR1 LNHDA, CDR2 SQIVND (reference sequence). The CDR3 runs 14 residues. The CDR3 spells CASNEGGDGNTIYF. Here the CDR3 DNA reads TGTGCCAGTAATGAGGGGGGGGACGGAAACACCATATATTTT.

For this clone: This CDR3 fails to terminate in the conserved phenylalanine or tryptophan, so it likely reflects a read error. The chain links TRBV2 to TRBJ2-7, with D possibly TRBD2 on 6 matching bases. Germline V gene sequence: CDR1 SNHLY, CDR2 FYNNEI. The CDR3 totals 14 residues. V lost 3 bases to trimming and J lost 3 bases, with 12 bases between them. Written as DNA, the CDR3 is TGTGCCAGCAGTGAGGAGGGGACGGTCTACGAGCAGTACCTC. It encodes CASSEEGTVYEQYL.

The chain combines TRBV27 with TRBJ1-2; no definite D call. V was shortened by 2 bases and J by 1 base, with 11 bases between the two germline ends. The CDR3 runs to 15 residues. From germline, CDR1 is MNHEY and CDR2 SMNVEV (reference sequence). The CDR3 bases are TGTGCCAGCAGTTTAGGCGGGCAGCTTAACTATGGCTACACCTTC. It yields the protein CASSLGGQLNYGYTF.

V is TRBV4-3 and J is TRBJ2-7; D possibly corresponds to TRBD2 (6 bases). CDR3 size: 16 residues. The germline V gene encodes CDR1 LGHNA and CDR2 YSLEER. V lost 0 bases, J lost 4 bases, and 16 bases lay in between. The CDR3 region is CASSQDIIGRAYEQYF. CDR3 coding DNA: TGCGCCAGCAGCCAAGATATTATCGGGAGAGCGTACGAGCAGTACTTC.

The chain combines TRBV13 with TRBJ1-5; TRBD1 matches 11 bases. CDR1 is PRHDT, CDR2 FYEKMQ, per germline (reference sequence). This CDR3 is 18 amino acids long. V trimming: 5 bases; J trimming: 1 base; junction bases outside the gene matches: 10. The CDR3 DNA sequence: TGTGCCAGCAGCGCGGGACAGGGGGGTGGTTGGAGCAATCAGCCCCAGCATTTT. Its translation is CASSAGQGGGWSNQPQHF.

For the CDR3, the DNA is TGTGCCAGTAGTACGACAGGGGGCTTGTACACTGAAGCTTTCTTT. Its translation: CASSTTGGLYTEAFF. The J gene is TRBJ1-1, the V gene TRBV19, with 10 bases identical to TRBD1. The CDR3 totals 15 residues. The trim removed 4 bases at V and 3 bases at J, leaving 5 bases unmatched. Germline V gene data show CDR1 as LNHDA and CDR2 as SQIVND (reference sequence).

V gene TRBV5-4 combines with J gene TRBJ2-5; D is possibly TRBD2 (5 bases). The CDR3 sequence is 14 residues long. V shed 0 bases and J shed 1 base, with 7 bases lying between them. Per germline, CDR1 SGHNT and CDR2 YYREEE (reference sequence). The CDR3 DNA reads TGTGCCAGCAGCTTGGCGGGGTCCCAAGAGACCCAGTACTTC. Its protein is CASSLAGSQETQYF.

The chain carries TRBV5-6 and TRBJ2-7, with 9 bases that match TRBD1. Per germline, CDR1 SGHDT and CDR2 YYEEEE. This CDR3 has 17 amino acids. The trim removed 4 bases at V and 1 base at J, leaving 12 bases unmatched. CDR3 bases: TGTGCCAGCAGCGGGACAGGGTATACCGGGGGATCCTACGAGCAGTACTTC. Its protein is CASSGTGYTGGSYEQYF.